Presented here are 10 T cell receptor beta chains from one specimen sequenced in a study of CXCR3-negative and CXCR3-positive naive CD8 T cells (dated by TCRdb to about 2019). Sequenced using a NextSeq 550. The Human TCR Profiling Kit (MiLaboratory) was used to make UMI-labeled 5' RACE TRB cDNA libraries. TCRdb reprocessed the reads, reporting each CDR3 protein sequence once and no DNA. The sample's table lists a count of about 130,000 distinct CDR3 sequences. The biggest ten clones account for about 0.44% of the sample. The sequencing sample was made of naive CXCR3- CD8+ T cells from blood. In the paper's terms, the cell subset or site label means: CD45RO-CCR7+CD27+CD95- naive CD8+ T cells lacking CXCR3 (TNR3-). The receptors shown here come from a human donor in good health. Some clones in this sample may be carry-over from other donors' samples.

The gene calls are TRBV29-1 and TRBJ2-5; TCRdb calls TRBD2, which cannot be checked without DNA. The CDR3 contains 13 residues. CDR1 and CDR2 from the germline V gene are SQVTM and ANQGSEA. CDR3 region: CSVDGVLAGTQYF. The whole variable domain, remainder taken from reference TRBV29-1 and TRBJ2-5, is SAVISQKPSRDICQRGTSLTIQCQVDSQVTMMFWYRQQPGQSLTLIATANQGSEATYESGFVIDKFPISRPNLTFSTLTVSNMSPEDSSIYLCSVDGVLAGTQYFGPGTRLLVL.

The rearrangement joins TRBV29-1 to TRBJ2-7. This CDR3 is 13 amino acids long. The germline CDR1 and CDR2 sequences are SQVTM and ANQGSEA. The CDR3 region is CSVEMDHDYEQYF.

The V gene is TRBV12-3 or TRBV12-4, the J gene TRBJ2-5; the D call from TCRdb, TRBD1, cannot be confirmed without DNA. The CDR3 runs 17 residues. CDR3 loop: CASSFPGGGPDQETQYF.

The chain has TRBV7-3 and TRBJ1-2; as DNA is missing, the TRBD1 call by TCRdb cannot be tested. The CDR3 extends over 13 amino acids. Per germline, CDR1 SGHTA and CDR2 FQGTGA. The CDR3 loop reads CASSFGQGYGYTF. Combining the CDR3 with reference TRBV7-3 and TRBJ1-2 gives the whole variable domain GAGVSQTPSNKVTEKGKYVELRCDPISGHTALYWYRQSLGQGPEFLIYFQGTGAADDSGLPNDRFFAVRPEGSVSTLKIQRTERGDSAVYLCASSFGQGYGYTFGSGTRLTVV.

The rearrangement uses TRBV29-1 and TRBJ2-7; the TRBD1 assignment by TCRdb is unverifiable without DNA. The CDR3 has 13 amino acids. Germline assignment: CDR1 SQVTM and CDR2 ANQGSEA. CDR3 sequence: CSVVDRDSYEQYF.

This chain links TRBV7-7 with TRBJ2-6; checking the TCRdb D call of TRBD1 is not possible without DNA. Looked up from germline, CDR1 is SSHAT and CDR2 is FNYEAQ (reference sequence). The CDR3 length is 16 residues. CDR3 residues: CAVAGTGDAGANVLTF.

This chain uses TRBV7-9 with TRBJ2-7; TCRdb lists TRBD2, though no DNA is available to test this call. CDR1 is SEHNR, CDR2 FQNEAQ, per germline (reference sequence). CDR3 length: 16 residues. CDR3 region: CASSLVTSGPSYEQYF.

V is TRBV20-1 and J is TRBJ2-1. The CDR3 has 14 amino acids. Germline assignment: CDR1 DFQATT and CDR2 SNEGSKA (reference sequence). Here the CDR3 reads CSAQSGSSYNEQFF.

The rearrangement joins TRBV9 to TRBJ2-1. The CDR3 is 15 amino acids. The germline V gene encodes CDR1 SGDLS and CDR2 YYNGEE. CDR3 in amino acids: CASSVSGSPNNEQFF.

This chain links TRBV28 with TRBJ2-2. The CDR3 is made up of 16 amino acids. Germline V lookup: CDR1 MDHEN, CDR2 SYDVKM. CDR3 sequence: CASRAWADSNTGELFF.